These 6 T cell receptor beta chains came from one sample sequenced in a study of cytomegalovirus exposure and HLA in healthy donors. In the PCR, 60 Vbeta and 13 Jbeta primers were used. Clones were read by immunoSEQ multiplex PCR, and TCRdb kept only the in-frame ones, dropping some. The sample lists a few hundred thousand clones, roughly 84% seen once, with about 1.4% in the top ten. The specimen sequenced was PBMCs. Receptor source: a girl aged 5-17 years in good health and CMV-seronegative.

The V gene is TRBV18, the J gene TRBJ2-3; D is perhaps TRBD1 (5 bases). This CDR3 is 18 amino acids long. V was pared by 1 base and J by 0 bases, with 17 bases between. The germline V gene has CDR1 KGHSH and CDR2 LQKENI. Here the CDR3 DNA reads TGTGCCAGCTCACCACTGTCAGGGAAAACGTCTAGCACAGATACGCAGTATTTT. This sequence encodes CASSPLSGKTSSTDTQYF.

The rearrangement joins TRBV9 to TRBJ2-1; the D gene is possibly TRBD2 (5 bases). V lost 1 base to trimming and J lost 5 bases, with 7 bases between them. There are 13 residues in the CDR3. Germline lookup yields CDR1 SGDLS and CDR2 YYNGEE. The DNA for the CDR3 is TGTGCCAGCAGCGTACGACTAAACAATGAGCAGTTCTTC. Its protein product is CASSVRLNNEQFF.

V gene TRBV10-1 combines with J gene TRBJ2-1, with TRBD2 matching 10 bases. CDR1 is WNHNN, CDR2 SYGVQD, per germline (reference sequence). The junction had 13 bases not matched to a gene; V was cut back by 3 bases and J by 8 bases. CDR3 size: 17 residues. CDR3 coding DNA: TGCGCCAGCAGTGAAGTGCGGAGCGGGAGGGCCATTCATGAGCAGTTCTTC. Residues: CASSEVRSGRAIHEQFF.

This clone has just a few counts. The chain links TRBV30 to TRBJ1-5, with 9 bases lining up with TRBD1. With V trimmed by 3 bases and J by 4 bases, 13 bases remained unmatched. The CDR3 has 17 residues. Germline values: CDR1 GTSNPN, CDR2 SVGIG (reference sequence). In nucleotides, the CDR3 is TGTGCCTGGAGCCAACCGGGACAGGGTAGGAGAAATCAGCCCCAGCATTTT. Protein product: CAWSQPGQGRRNQPQHF.

For the CDR3, the DNA is TGTGCCAGCTCAGATAAACGGACAGTGGGAGAGACCCAGTACTTC. Encoded protein: CASSDKRTVGETQYF. This chain links TRBV6-1 with TRBJ2-5, with D tentatively TRBD1 (6 bases). Trimming left V 8 bases short and J 4 bases short, with 20 bases between. Germline-derived CDR1 and CDR2 are MNHNS and SASEGT. This CDR3 is 15 amino acids long.

The genes are TRBV28 and TRBJ1-1; the D is unclear. The CDR3 totals 11 residues. Trimming took 6 bases from V and 7 from J, leaving 9 bases between them. Germline CDR1 MDHEN, CDR2 SYDVKM. CDR3 sequence reads: CASSNLLEAFF. The CDR3 DNA reads as TGTGCCAGCAGCAATTTACTTGAAGCTTTCTTT.